This TCR beta chain was retrieved from a study of blood T cell repertoires in COVID-19. At the level of the study: COVID-19 samples, acute and convalescent, were from the United States, Italy and Spain. PBMCs, B-cell-depleted T cells, or T cells were the source of the cDNA or gDNA that made up the material.

V gave up 4 bases and J gave up 6 bases, with 17 bases separating them. The germline V gene encodes CDR1 SGHRS and CDR2 YFSETQ. The CDR3 extends over 15 amino acids. Authors' data handling: Estimates of nucleated cell counts were drawn from the amplification of reference gene primers. TCRdb keeps only in-frame clones here, not all; method: immunoSEQ multiplex PCR. V, J and clone size are those of that table, while D and trimming were read from the DNA. This table has over 55,000 clones, 82% appearing once. The TCR originated in a woman of 80 years or more with acute or convalescent COVID-19. The sequencing sample was made of peripheral blood. V and J are TRBV5-1 and TRBJ2-1, with a possible D match to TRBD1 (6 bases). The DNA of the CDR3 is TGCGCCAGCAGCCCGGTTAATGCCAGGGGCAATGAGCAGTTCTTC. Amino acid sequence: CASSPVNARGNEQFF.